This T cell receptor beta chain was profiled in a study of T cell responses to AZD1222 COVID-19 vaccine. In the case of this clone: Antigen specificity is unknown.

Study-wide results and limits: The repertoires were collected only after the peak T cell response. Variant regions that are unmutated are reportedly the target of nearly half of spike-specific TCRs. The span of vaccine-associated CD4 TCRs extended across spike, with dominance at 160-218 and 743-854. There were mostly white British donors and more females than males, and clonal diversity was possibly underestimated.

Trimming took 5 bases from V and 1 from J; bases not matched to a gene: 10. The CDR3 consists of 16 residues. The germline V gene has CDR1 LNHDA and CDR2 SQIVND (reference sequence). The assay was immunoSEQ multiplex PCR, and TCRdb's table has in-frame clones only and misses some. Among some 87,000 clones listed, around 90% were seen once. This TCR was sampled from an adult in good health. The chain carries TRBV19 and TRBJ1-2; 7 bases are a match to TRBD1. This specimen was peripheral blood, taken on day 0 of MenACWY control vaccination. The CDR3 nucleotides read TGTGCCAGTAGTTCTACCGGGACAGTCAATAACTATGGCTACACCTTC. Encoded protein: CASSSTGTVNNYGYTF.